Presented here are 11 T cell receptor beta chains from one specimen sequenced in a study of graft-versus-host responses after intestinal transplantation. Profiled with immunoSEQ multiplex PCR; TCRdb holds only in-frame clones, not every one. This sample yields approximately 130,000 clones, of which just over 90% are seen a single time; over 0.15% belongs to the top ten. No cognate antigen is known for these TCRs. The sequences come from unstimulated CD4+ T cells sorted from spleen or lymph node cells, collected before intestinal transplant. The receptor source for this set is a human donor who received an intestinal transplant.

The chain joins TRBV29-1 to TRBJ1-2; D uncertain. Germline CDR1 and CDR2: SQVTM and ANQGSEA. V lost 7 bases and J lost 8, with 20 bases in between. This CDR3 region has 13 residues. CDR3 in DNA: TGCAGCGCCAGCGGAGGAGGGTCTGGGGGCTACACCTTC. Protein: CSASGGGSGGYTF.

The V gene is TRBV5-1, the J gene TRBJ2-7, with 8 bases that match TRBD2. The germline gives CDR1 SGHRS, CDR2 YFSETQ. After removal of 3 bases from V and 2 bases from J, the junction contained 19 bases not matched to a gene. This CDR3 contains 19 residues. CDR3 residues: CASSYDLSGETASAYEQYF. DNA of the CDR3: TGCGCCAGCAGCTACGATCTTAGCGGGGAAACAGCCTCAGCCTACGAGCAGTACTTC.

The chain has TRBV6-5 and TRBJ2-7, with 8 positions matching TRBD2. Per the germline V gene, CDR1 is MNHEY and CDR2 is SVGAGI. After removal of 5 bases from V and 5 bases from J, the junction contained 8 bases not matched to a gene. This CDR3 is built from 14 residues. CDR3 nucleotides: TGTGCCAGCAGTGAAGGAGCGGGGGCCCACGAGCAGTACTTC. Translation gives CASSEGAGAHEQYF.

This clone was counted only a few times. Here the CDR3 omits its conserved ending phenylalanine or tryptophan, so a read error is the likely source. The DNA is left out, because the CDR3 cannot be placed on it with certainty; the CDR3 is given as TCRdb lists it. The rearrangement links TRBV10-1 to TRBJ2-7. Germline-derived CDR1 and CDR2 are WNHNN and SYGVQD (reference sequence). The CDR3 has 10 residues if both end residues are counted. This CDR3 reads CAPLGAGTRL.

This sequence joins TRBV18 and TRBJ2-3; D unresolved. V lost 3 bases and J lost 1, with 8 bases in between. Germline-derived CDR1 and CDR2 are KGHSH and LQKENI. The CDR3 is made up of 14 amino acids. CDR3 sequence: CASSPSVGTDTQYF. DNA for the CDR3: TGTGCCAGCTCACCGAGTGTAGGCACAGATACGCAGTATTTT.

This clone came up once. The chain uses TRBV5-1 and TRBJ2-7; D is uncertain. Trimming removed 0 bases from V and 5 bases from J, with 12 bases in between. Germline loops: CDR1 SGHRS, CDR2 YFSETQ. The CDR3 extends over 14 amino acids. The CDR3 DNA is TGCGCCAGCAGCTTGGTACAGAAAGCTGACGAGCAGTACTTC. Its protein is CASSLVQKADEQYF.

The rearrangement joins TRBV6-1 to TRBJ2-4; 11 bases fit TRBD2. CDR3 length equals 14 residues. Losses at the gene ends were 7 bases for V and 7 bases for J; bases not matched to a gene: 6. Germline loops: CDR1 MNHNS, CDR2 SASEGT. The chain's CDR3 is CASISGGAGNIQYF. CDR3 DNA sequence: TGTGCCAGCATTAGCGGGGGGGCGGGGAACATTCAGTACTTC.

V and J are TRBV4-1 and TRBJ1-2; possibly TRBD1 for D (5 bases). Looked up from germline, CDR1 is MGHRA and CDR2 is YSYEKL. The CDR3 runs to 15 residues. Trimming left V 0 bases short and J 7 bases short, with 15 bases between. The CDR3 is CASSQDGSGTTGYTF. Here the CDR3 DNA reads TGCGCCAGCAGCCAAGATGGTTCGGGGACTACTGGCTACACCTTC.

V gene TRBV11-2 combines with J gene TRBJ1-3; D remains unclear. The CDR3 loop spans 15 amino acids. Trimming stripped 1 base from V and 0 bases from J, with 7 bases between. The germline CDR1 and CDR2 sequences are SGHAT and FQNNGV. The CDR3 is CASSLGMGSGNTIYF. CDR3 DNA sequence: TGTGCCAGCAGCTTAGGAATGGGCTCTGGAAACACCATATATTTT. The whole variable domain, remainder taken from reference TRBV11-2 and TRBJ1-3, is EAGVAQSPRYKIIEKRQSVAFWCNPISGHATLYWYQQILGQGPKLLIQFQNNGVVDDSQLPKDRFSAERLKGVDSTLKIQPAKLEDSAVYLCASSLGMGSGNTIYFGEGSWLTVV.

The DNA of the CDR3 is TGCAGCGTGGTCCGGAACACTGAAGCTTTCTTT. Protein: CSVVRNTEAFF. This chain joins TRBV29-1 and TRBJ1-1; D not resolved. This CDR3 comprises 11 residues. CDR1 SQVTM and CDR2 ANQGSEA come from the germline V gene. V gave up 6 bases and J gave up 1 base, with 6 bases separating them. Full variable domain (outside the CDR3, taken from reference TRBV29-1 and TRBJ1-1): SAVISQKPSRDICQRGTSLTIQCQVDSQVTMMFWYRQQPGQSLTLIATANQGSEATYESGFVIDKFPISRPNLTFSTLTVSNMSPEDSSIYLCSVVRNTEAFFGQGTRLTVV.

This chain joins TRBV4-1 and TRBJ1-5, with TRBD1 as a possible D gene (6 bases). The germline CDR1 and CDR2 sequences are MGHRA and YSYEKL. V lost 4 bases and J 6 bases, leaving 10 bases between the germline ends. The CDR3 is 13 residues long. The CDR3 region has the DNA TGCGCCAGCAGCCCTCCAGGGGTTCAGCCCCAGCATTTT. Its protein is CASSPPGVQPQHF.